This T cell receptor (beta chain) was found in a study of T cells in Graves' hyperthyroidism and ophthalmopathy. What was amplified from RNA transcripts were TCR beta CDR3 regions. First-round RT-PCR targeting the TCR CDR3 was performed with the HTBI primer set. TCRdb reprocessed the multiplex PCR reads with MiXCR, giving one entry per CDR3 protein. The sample gives about 180,000 distinct CDR3 sequences, more than 15% of which show up once; 25% to 30% is in the top ten. Trimming removed 2 bases from V and 4 bases from J, with 12 bases in between. The germline V gene encodes CDR1 MNHEY and CDR2 SVGEGT. The CDR3 consists of 14 residues. Stability of Graves' hyperthyroidism was defined as absent ophthalmopathy progression within 18 months. Together with thyroid ultrasound, orbital computed tomography, serum thyroxine and TRAb, clinical symptoms were used for diagnoses. This clonotype was recorded at least ten times.

The clonotype was recovered from a woman aged 50 to 60 with Graves' hyperthyroidism. The sample was blood. This chain joins TRBV6-2 or TRBV6-3 and TRBJ2-7; D gene uncertain. This chain's CDR3 is CASSYVRGAYEQYF. Here the CDR3 DNA reads TGTGCCAGCAGTTACGTGAGAGGAGCTTACGAGCAGTACTTC.